The T cell receptor beta chain under discussion was sequenced for a study of cytomegalovirus exposure and HLA in healthy donors. Study outcomes and limitations: In vitro testing confirmed three CMV-associated chains as specific for CMV antigens. Generally TCR sequences proved uncommon, though certain public TCRs appeared in numerous donors. Researchers catalogued about 150 TCR beta chains as cytomegalovirus-associated. Within the 120 or so validation repertoires, first-cohort TCR clusters tended to co-occur, according to a later analysis.

Points on this clone: Its antigen is currently unknown.

Here immunoSEQ multiplex PCR was the method, and the copy in TCRdb shows in-frame clones only, minus some. Of roughly 250,000 clones in the sample, around 86% were seen once. V lost 6 bases, J lost 5 bases, and 11 bases lay in between. The germline V gene encodes CDR1 WNHNN and CDR2 SYGVQD (reference sequence). The CDR3 spans 12 residues. This TCR derives from a woman aged 30 to 39 in good health and CMV-seropositive. The sequenced sample consisted of PBMCs. This chain links TRBV10-1 with TRBJ2-7, with D perhaps matching TRBD2 (5 bases). The CDR3 sequence is CASSPAANEQYF. In nucleotides, the CDR3 is TGCGCCAGCAGCCCAGCGGCGAACGAGCAGTACTTC.